Presented here are 14 T cell receptor beta chains from one specimen sequenced in a study of molecular identifiers for immune sequencing clone quantification. TCRdb recomputed calls from the PCR reads with MiXCR, one row per CDR3 protein. This table holds around 480,000 distinct CDR3 sequences, about 20% found once. The sequencing sample was made of naive CD8+ T cells from blood, with Jurkat cell RNA spiked in. This sample's subset: FACS-sorted CD8+CD4-CCR7+CD45RA+ naive T cells. Source of these receptors: a human donor in good health. Some libraries in this study had Jurkat cell RNA spiked in.

There are many counts of this clonotype. The chain couples TRBV7-9 to TRBJ1-5; TRBD1 aligns across 7 bases. This CDR3 has 16 residues. The germline CDR1 and CDR2 sequences are SEHNR and FQNEAQ (reference sequence). V lost 1 base and J lost 5; bases outside the gene matches: 8. CDR3 DNA sequence: TGTGCCAGCAGCTTAGTATTGACAGGGAATGATCAGCCCCAGCATTTT. The encoded protein is CASSLVLTGNDQPQHF.

The chain links TRBV5-1 to TRBJ2-3; TRBD1 agrees at 7 bases. J was trimmed by 3 bases and V by 1 base; bases with no gene match: 8. The CDR3 runs 16 residues. Germline V gives CDR1 SGHRS, CDR2 YFSETQ. DNA for the CDR3: TGCGCCAGCAGCTTGAACAGGGGCGGGCAAACAGATACGCAGTATTTT. This sequence encodes CASSLNRGGQTDTQYF. The full variable domain, rest sourced from reference TRBV5-1 and TRBJ2-3, is KAGVTQTPRYLIKTRGQQVTLSCSPISGHRSVSWYQQTPGQGLQFLFEYFSETQRNKGNFPGRFSGRQFSNSRSEMNVSTLELGDSALYLCASSLNRGGQTDTQYFGPGTRLTVL.

The J gene is TRBJ2-7, the V gene TRBV20-1; 10 bases are a match to TRBD2. Trimming at V came to 6 bases and at J to 4 bases, leaving 9 bases not matched to a gene. CDR3 length equals 14 residues. Germline-derived CDR1 and CDR2 are DFQATT and SNEGSKA (reference sequence). Here the CDR3 reads CSAKGPSGSYEQYF. The CDR3 DNA sequence: TGCAGTGCCAAGGGGCCTAGCGGGAGTTACGAGCAGTACTTC.

This clonotype has ten or more counts. Here the CDR3 DNA reads TGCAGCGTTGAACAACTCCAGGGGACCCCCCAAAACATTCAGTACTTC. The encoded protein is CSVEQLQGTPQNIQYF. The chain has TRBV29-1 and TRBJ2-4; TRBD1 might be the D (6 bases). Trimming shortened V by 2 bases and J by 5 bases, and 19 bases separated the two germline ends. This CDR3 is built from 16 residues. The V gene's germline CDR1 is SQVTM and CDR2 ANQGSEA.

Turning to this clonotype: This may arise from a read error, as a much more abundant clone is one base away. Here the CDR3 omits its conserved ending phenylalanine or tryptophan, so a read error is the likely source. The V and J genes are TRBV19 and TRBJ2-3; the match to TRBD2 covers 7 bases. The CDR3 runs to 15 residues. J gave up 5 bases and V 7 bases, and 12 bases lay outside the gene matches. The germline V gene encodes CDR1 LNHDA and CDR2 SQIVND (reference sequence). The CDR3 loop is CASTSWAGAIDTQYL. The CDR3 nucleotides read TGTGCCAGTACCTCCTGGGCGGGAGCTATAGATACGCAGTATCTT.

This clonotype was observed many times. The chain combines TRBV4-3 with TRBJ2-7; D ambiguous. The CDR3 spans 15 residues. V dropped 0 bases and J dropped 0 bases, with 9 bases sitting between them. Germline V gives CDR1 LGHNA, CDR2 YSLEER. In nucleotides, the CDR3 is TGCGCCAGCAGCCAAGAAATGGCCAGCTCCTACGAGCAGTACTTC. Residues: CASSQEMASSYEQYF.

A word on this clonotype: Since a much larger clone is just one base distant, this may be a read error. V usage is TRBV28 and J usage is TRBJ1-4; TRBD1 matches 7 bases. The CDR3 contains 14 residues. CDR1 is MDHEN, CDR2 SYDVKM, per germline. With 2 bases clipped from V and 10 bases from J, the junction kept 7 bases outside the gene matches. The CDR3 DNA reads TGTGCCAGCAGTTTAGGGACAGAGGATGGAAAACTGTTTTTT. This gives the protein CASSLGTEDGKLFF.

The chain recombines TRBV9 with TRBJ1-1, with D possibly matching TRBD1 (5 bases). The germline V and J ends were trimmed by 0 bases and 0 bases, with 12 bases remaining between them. In germline, CDR1 is SGDLS, CDR2 YYNGEE. This CDR3 is 16 amino acids long. The CDR3 loop is CASSVDGQTLNTEAFF. In DNA form, the CDR3 reads TGTGCCAGCAGCGTAGACGGACAAACCCTGAACACTGAAGCTTTCTTT.

This clonotype was found a few times. This sequence joins TRBV6-2 or TRBV6-3 and TRBJ2-1; the D call may be TRBD1 or TRBD2 (5 bases each). The CDR3 sequence is 15 residues long. Germline values: CDR1 MNHEY, CDR2 SVGEGT. The V end lost 2 bases, the J end lost 0 bases, and 8 bases lay between the germline ends. CDR3: CASSYEGPSYNEQFF. For the CDR3, the DNA is TGTGCCAGCAGTTACGAGGGGCCCTCCTACAATGAGCAGTTCTTC.

A word on this clonotype: One end of the junction is discordant with germline, which a read error may explain. The V and J genes are TRBV27 and TRBJ2-5, with no clear D. Looked up from germline, CDR1 is MNHEY and CDR2 is SMNVEV (reference sequence). The CDR3 covers 14 residues. CDR3 bases: TGTGCCGGCAGTTTAAGCCGGCAACAAGAGACCCAGTACTTC. Translation: CAGSLSRQQETQYF.

This clonotype has a count of ten or more. This rearrangement joins TRBV5-1 to TRBJ1-5; no reliable D call. The germline CDR1 and CDR2 sequences are SGHRS and YFSETQ. The CDR3 extends over 15 amino acids. V gave up 0 bases and J gave up 0 bases, with 7 bases separating them. The CDR3 coding sequence is TGCGCCAGCAGCTTGGCCGGAGATAGCAATCAGCCCCAGCATTTT. Amino acid sequence: CASSLAGDSNQPQHF.

This clonotype showed up many times. This chain joins TRBV18 and TRBJ2-3; D is possibly TRBD1 or TRBD2 (5 bases each). V lost 5 bases and J lost 1, with 13 bases in between. Germline V gene data show CDR1 as KGHSH and CDR2 as LQKENI. The CDR3 is 15 amino acids. The DNA for the CDR3 is TGTGCCAGCTCATCCACCGGGGCCGGCACAGATACGCAGTATTTT. Protein product: CASSSTGAGTDTQYF.

In this sample, this clonotype turned up many times. V usage is TRBV5-5 and J usage is TRBJ2-7, with 7 nucleotides matching TRBD1. CDR3 length equals 14 residues. The V and J ends lost 4 bases and 2 bases, in that order; junction bases with no gene match: 6. Germline values: CDR1 SGHKS, CDR2 YYEKEE (reference sequence). The CDR3 reads CASSTGTVTYEQYF. The CDR3 DNA follows: TGTGCCAGCAGCACAGGGACAGTAACCTACGAGCAGTACTTC.

The gene calls are TRBV20-1 and TRBJ2-7; 7 nucleotides agree with TRBD2. The junction had 2 bases not matched to a gene; V was cut back by 2 bases and J by 4 bases. Germline V gene lookup returns CDR1 DFQATT and CDR2 SNEGSKA (reference sequence). The length of the CDR3 is 12 residues. The CDR3 DNA is TGCAGTGCTAGACCAGCGGGATACGAGCAGTACTTC. Translated, it gives CSARPAGYEQYF.